The rows below give T cell receptor beta chains drawn from one sample of a study of human T cells and chemical hapten exposure. MiXCR was run by TCRdb on the RACE reads, yielding one entry per CDR3 protein. There are around 330,000 distinct CDR3 sequences in the sample; 4.5% to 7% occur only once, and approximately 8.2% lies in the top ten. The sequencing used whole blood, collected in connection with sensitization to the hapten diphenylcyclopropenone (DPC). The receptors originated from a woman aged 18-29 years with alopecia areata. Some clones in this sample may be carry-over from other donors' samples. CDR3s include the opening cysteine and the closing phenylalanine or tryptophan. The D gene is left open where the match is weak. Not every row has a clone size; where given, it reads once, few, many or a size class.

TRBJ2-1 | TRBV5-1 | TRBD1 | - | CASTLVGTGPYNEQFF | TGCGCCAGCACCCTAGTTGGGACAGGGCCCTACAATGAGCAGTTCTTC
TRBJ1-4 | TRBV5-6 | - | - | CASSSGGVSTNEKLFF | TGTGCCAGCAGCTCCGGCGGGGTGTCAACTAATGAAAAACTGTTTTTT
TRBJ1-1 | TRBV7-2 | - | - | CASSLADSWAEAFF | TGTGCCAGCAGCTTAGCGGACAGTTGGGCTGAAGCTTTCTTT
TRBJ1-2 | TRBV15 | - | - | CATSRDPTVYGYTF | TGTGCCACCAGCAGAGACCCCACGGTTTATGGCTACACCTTC
TRBJ1-2 | TRBV28 | - | many | CAGWGANYGYTF | TGTGCCGGATGGGGGGCCAACTATGGCTACACCTTC
TRBJ1-3 | TRBV2 | - | many | CASSAGGYGNTIYF | TGTGCCAGCAGTGCCGGAGGGTACGGAAACACCATATATTTT
TRBJ2-3 | TRBV24-1 | - | few | CATSEAGYTDTQYF | TGTGCCACCAGTGAGGCGGGGTACACAGATACGCAGTATTTT
TRBJ1-2 | TRBV12-3/TRBV12-4 | - | many | CASSPRPGTNYGYTF | TGTGCCAGCAGTCCTCGCCCGGGTACTAACTATGGCTACACCTTC
TRBJ1-1 | TRBV24-1 | TRBD1 | few | CATSDETGGRWTEAFF | TGTGCCACCAGTGATGAAACAGGGGGCAGATGGACTGAAGCTTTCTTT
TRBJ1-1 | TRBV27 | TRBD1 | many | CASTLHRGLQTEAFF | TGTGCCAGCACGTTGCACAGGGGGCTTCAGACTGAAGCTTTCTTT
TRBJ1-2 | TRBV28 | - | - | CASSWSRYGYTF | TGTGCCAGCAGTTGGTCACGGTATGGCTACACCTTC
TRBJ2-1 | TRBV14 | - | - | CASSQEIGDEQFF | TGTGCCAGCAGCCAAGAGATAGGGGATGAGCAGTTCTTC
TRBJ2-7 | TRBV2 | TRBD2 | few | CASSLGGALSSYEQYF | TGTGCCAGCAGTCTCGGGGGGGCCCTAAGCTCCTACGAGCAGTACTTC
TRBJ2-3 | TRBV6-2/TRBV6-3 | TRBD2 | - | CASRHSGGSDTQYF | TGTGCCAGCAGACATAGCGGGGGGTCAGATACGCAGTATTTT
TRBJ1-3 | TRBV20-1 | - | - | CSARLGSGNTIYF | TGCAGTGCTAGACTGGGGTCTGGAAACACCATATATTTT
TRBJ2-3 | TRBV20-1 | TRBD2 | few | CSAGLAGGPIYQDTQYF | TGCAGTGCTGGGCTAGCGGGGGGACCTATCTATCAAGATACGCAGTATTTT
TRBJ2-1 | TRBV20-1 | - | many | CSAPPRYNEQFF | TGCAGTGCCCCCCCTAGATACAATGAGCAGTTCTTC
TRBJ1-5 | TRBV27 | - | few | CASSSYRGNQPQHF | TGTGCCAGCAGTTCCTACAGGGGCAATCAGCCCCAGCATTTT
TRBJ1-6 | TRBV12-3/TRBV12-4 | - | - | CASSLGSVPTNNSPLHF | TGTGCCAGCAGTTTGGGTTCAGTCCCAACAAATAATTCACCCCTCCACTTT
TRBJ2-5 | TRBV5-1 | - | few | CASSLVLNLETQYF | TGCGCCAGCAGCTTGGTGCTGAATTTGGAGACCCAGTACTTC
TRBJ2-2 | TRBV7-8 | - | many | CASSLAEGDTGELFF | TGTGCCAGCAGCTTAGCGGAAGGGGACACCGGGGAGCTGTTTTTT
TRBJ1-1 | TRBV7-2 | TRBD1 | few | CASSSTGGESNVRTEAFF | TGTGCCAGCAGCTCGACAGGGGGCGAGAGTAATGTCAGGACTGAAGCTTTCTTT
TRBJ1-3 | TRBV12-3/TRBV12-4 | TRBD1 | - | CASSPGQAISGNTIYF | TGTGCCAGCAGTCCCGGACAGGCAATCTCTGGAAACACCATATATTTT
TRBJ1-6 | TRBV7-2 | - | many | CASSSYNSPLHF | TGTGCCAGCAGCTCGTATAATTCACCCCTCCACTTT
TRBJ2-7 | TRBV20-1 | TRBD1 | - | CSADRDSVYEQYF | TGCAGTGCTGACCGGGACAGTGTCTACGAGCAGTACTTC
TRBJ1-2 | TRBV10-3 | - | many | CAISTGSGRDYGYTF | TGTGCCATCAGTACTGGATCGGGCAGGGACTATGGCTACACCTTC
TRBJ2-3 | TRBV7-9 | TRBD2 | many | CASTGNSGPPKSTDTQYF | TGTGCCAGCACAGGGAATAGCGGGCCGCCGAAAAGCACAGATACGCAGTATTTT
TRBJ2-7 | TRBV27 | - | - | CASRDRAYEQYF | TGTGCCAGCAGAGACCGAGCCTACGAGCAGTACTTC
TRBJ1-1 | TRBV5-6 | - | few | CASSSEYGPTEAFF | TGTGCCAGCAGCAGCGAATACGGACCCACTGAAGCTTTCTTT
TRBJ1-1 | TRBV6-1 | - | many | CASSATQTFSEAFF | TGTGCCAGCAGTGCAACTCAGACGTTCTCTGAAGCTTTCTTT
TRBJ2-6 | TRBV5-4 | - | many | CASSLGGNPNVLTF | TGTGCCAGCAGCTTGGGGGGTAACCCTAACGTCCTGACTTTC
TRBJ1-1 | TRBV14 | TRBD1 | few | CASSPRQGGDTEAFF | TGTGCCAGCAGCCCCCGACAGGGTGGTGACACTGAAGCTTTCTTT
TRBJ2-1 | TRBV24-1 | - | many | CATSDFIGEQFF | TGTGCCACCAGTGATTTCATCGGTGAGCAGTTCTTC
TRBJ1-4 | TRBV6-6 | TRBD1 | many | CASSRPTGSLTNEKLFF | TGTGCCAGCAGTCGACCGACAGGGAGTTTAACTAATGAAAAACTGTTTTTT
TRBJ2-7 | TRBV28 | - | few | CASSLIGGYEQYF | TGTGCCAGCAGTTTGATCGGCGGCTACGAGCAGTACTTC
TRBJ1-2 | TRBV7-2 | - | many | CASSLVRDGYTF | TGTGCCAGCAGTTTGGTACGAGATGGCTACACCTTC
TRBJ2-7 | TRBV4-1 | TRBD2 | many | CASSQRAWVAGSNEQYF | TGCGCCAGCAGCCAGCGGGCATGGGTAGCGGGGTCCAACGAGCAGTACTTC
TRBJ1-4 | TRBV6-5 | - | many | CASSYSRGEKLFF | TGTGCCAGCAGTTACTCGAGGGGTGAAAAACTGTTTTTT
TRBJ1-3 | TRBV6-6 | TRBD1 | - | CASSGQVGNTIYF | TGTGCCAGCAGTGGACAGGTCGGAAACACCATATATTTT
TRBJ1-3 | TRBV5-4 | TRBD1 | few | CASSLFGDRARNTIYF | TGTGCCAGCAGCTTGTTTGGGGACAGGGCTCGAAACACCATATATTTT
TRBJ1-2 | TRBV6-5 | - | - | CASSPKMVGYGYTF | TGTGCCAGCAGCCCTAAAATGGTTGGGTATGGCTACACCTTC
TRBJ2-7 | TRBV29-1 | TRBD1 | - | CSVEEFGQGLYEQYF | TGCAGCGTTGAAGAATTCGGACAGGGGCTTTACGAGCAGTACTTC
TRBJ1-1 | TRBV27 | - | - | CASGGLGTEAFF | TGTGCCAGCGGGGGCTTAGGAACTGAAGCTTTCTTT
TRBJ2-6 | TRBV10-3 | - | - | CAISESIGSGANVLTF | TGTGCCATCAGTGAGTCGATCGGCTCTGGGGCCAACGTCCTGACTTTC
TRBJ2-5 | TRBV5-1 | - | many | CASSLAAAWSETQYF | TGCGCCAGCAGCTTGGCAGCAGCCTGGTCGGAGACCCAGTACTTC
TRBJ2-2 | TRBV7-3 | TRBD2 | few | CASSLKSGLAGSGELFF | TGTGCCAGCAGCTTAAAGTCCGGTCTAGCGGGCTCCGGGGAGCTGTTTTTT
TRBJ1-5 | TRBV27 | - | many | CASSLKDRPNQPQHF | TGTGCCAGCAGTTTAAAGGACAGACCCAATCAGCCCCAGCATTTT
TRBJ1-5 | TRBV7-9 | TRBD1 | many | CASSLGGGLRQPQHF | TGTGCCAGCAGCTTAGGAGGGGGCTTAAGACAGCCCCAGCATTTT
TRBJ1-1 | TRBV6-2/TRBV6-3 | - | - | CASSYSPRGAFF | TGTGCCAGCAGTTACTCTCCCCGGGGAGCTTTCTTT
TRBJ2-4 | TRBV21-1 | - | - | CASTWRLAKLFCIQYF | TGTGCCAGCACCTGGAGGCTAGCCAAATTATTTTGCATTCAGTACTTC
TRBJ2-3 | TRBV5-1 | - | few | CASSLASASTDTQYF | TGCGCCAGCAGCTTGGCGTCAGCTAGCACAGATACGCAGTATTTT